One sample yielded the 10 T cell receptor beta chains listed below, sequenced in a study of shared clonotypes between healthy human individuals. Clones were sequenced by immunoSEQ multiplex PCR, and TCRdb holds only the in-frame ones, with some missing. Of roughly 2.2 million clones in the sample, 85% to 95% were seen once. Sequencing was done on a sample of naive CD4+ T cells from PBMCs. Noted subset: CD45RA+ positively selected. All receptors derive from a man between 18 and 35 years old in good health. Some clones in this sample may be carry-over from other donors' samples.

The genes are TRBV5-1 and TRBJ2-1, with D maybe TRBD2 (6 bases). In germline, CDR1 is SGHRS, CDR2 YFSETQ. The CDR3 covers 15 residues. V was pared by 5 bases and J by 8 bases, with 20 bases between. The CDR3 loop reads CASRLEAGRRDEQFF. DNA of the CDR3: TGCGCCAGCAGACTAGAAGCGGGTCGAAGGGATGAGCAGTTCTTC.

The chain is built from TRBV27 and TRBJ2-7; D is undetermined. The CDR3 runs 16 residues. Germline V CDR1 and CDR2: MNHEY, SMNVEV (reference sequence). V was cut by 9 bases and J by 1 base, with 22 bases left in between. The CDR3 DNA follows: TGTGCCAGTCGTTCGGGCCTTAGTGGGAAGTCCTACGAGCAGTACTTC. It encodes CASRSGLSGKSYEQYF.

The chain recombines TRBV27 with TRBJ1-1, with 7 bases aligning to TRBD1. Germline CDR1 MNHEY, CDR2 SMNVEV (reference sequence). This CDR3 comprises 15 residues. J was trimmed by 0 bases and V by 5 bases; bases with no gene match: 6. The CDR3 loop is CASSLTGRMNTEAFF. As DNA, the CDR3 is TGTGCCAGCAGTCTGACAGGGAGGATGAACACTGAAGCTTTCTTT.

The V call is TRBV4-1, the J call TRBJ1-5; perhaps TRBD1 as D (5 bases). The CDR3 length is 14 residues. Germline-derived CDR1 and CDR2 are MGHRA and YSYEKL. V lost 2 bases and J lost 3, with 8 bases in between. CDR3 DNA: TGCGCCAGCAGCCAAACAGGTTTCAATCAGCCCCAGCATTTT. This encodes CASSQTGFNQPQHF.

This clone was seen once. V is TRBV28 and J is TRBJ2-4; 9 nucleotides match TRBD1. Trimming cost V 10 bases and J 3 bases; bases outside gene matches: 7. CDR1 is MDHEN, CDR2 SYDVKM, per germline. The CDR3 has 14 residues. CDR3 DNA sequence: TGTGCCACCAGGACAGGGGAGGTCAAAAACATTCAGTACTTC. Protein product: CATRTGEVKNIQYF.

Here the CDR3 reads CASSFYGQGAPLLRGGDEQFF. The CDR3 coding sequence is TGTGCCAGCAGTTTCTACGGACAGGGCGCGCCTTTACTTCGGGGGGGCGATGAGCAGTTCTTC. J is TRBJ2-1 and V is TRBV27; either TRBD1 or TRBD2 may supply D (8 bases each). Germline CDR1 and CDR2: MNHEY and SMNVEV (reference sequence). Trimming pared 3 bases from V and 8 bases from J, leaving 35 bases between. This CDR3 spans 21 amino acids.

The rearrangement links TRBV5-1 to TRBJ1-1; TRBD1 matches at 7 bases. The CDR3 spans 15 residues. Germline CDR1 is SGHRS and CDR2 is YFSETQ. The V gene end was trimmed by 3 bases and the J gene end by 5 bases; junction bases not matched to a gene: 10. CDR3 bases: TGCGCCAGCAGCTCGGCGACAGGGTTGAGGACTGAAGCTTTCTTT. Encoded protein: CASSSATGLRTEAFF.

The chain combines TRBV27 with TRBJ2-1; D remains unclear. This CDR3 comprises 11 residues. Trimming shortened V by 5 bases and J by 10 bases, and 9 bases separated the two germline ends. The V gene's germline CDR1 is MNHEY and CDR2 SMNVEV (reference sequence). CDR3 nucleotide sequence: TGTGCCAGCAGTGCCTTCGGGGAGCAGTTCTTC. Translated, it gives CASSAFGEQFF.

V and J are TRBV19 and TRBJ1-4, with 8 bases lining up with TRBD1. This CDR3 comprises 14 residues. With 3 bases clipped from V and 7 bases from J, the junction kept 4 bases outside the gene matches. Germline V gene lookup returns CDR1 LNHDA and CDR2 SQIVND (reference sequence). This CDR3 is CASSIRQGAEKLFF. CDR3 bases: TGTGCCAGTAGTATTCGCCAGGGGGCTGAAAAACTGTTTTTT.

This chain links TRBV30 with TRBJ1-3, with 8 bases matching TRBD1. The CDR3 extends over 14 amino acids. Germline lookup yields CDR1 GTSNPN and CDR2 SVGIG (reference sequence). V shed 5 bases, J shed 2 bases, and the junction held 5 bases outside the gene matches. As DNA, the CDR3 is TGTGCCTGGGGGACAGGACCAACTGGAAACACCATATATTTT. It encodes CAWGTGPTGNTIYF.